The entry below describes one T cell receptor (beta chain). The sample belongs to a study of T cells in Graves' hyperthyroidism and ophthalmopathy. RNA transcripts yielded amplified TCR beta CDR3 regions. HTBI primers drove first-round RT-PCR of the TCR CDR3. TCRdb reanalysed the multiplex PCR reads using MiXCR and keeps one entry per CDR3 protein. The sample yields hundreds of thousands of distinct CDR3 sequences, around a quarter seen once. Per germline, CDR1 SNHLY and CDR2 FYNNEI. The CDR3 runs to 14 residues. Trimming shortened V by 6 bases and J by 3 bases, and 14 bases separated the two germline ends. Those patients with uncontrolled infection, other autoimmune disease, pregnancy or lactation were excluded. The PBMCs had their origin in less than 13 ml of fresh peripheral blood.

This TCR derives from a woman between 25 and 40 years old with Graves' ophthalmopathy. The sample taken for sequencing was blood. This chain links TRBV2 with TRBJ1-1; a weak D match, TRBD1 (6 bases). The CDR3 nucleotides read TGTGCCAGCAGCGGTACAGGGAGGGACACTGAAGCTTTCTTT. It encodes CASSGTGRDTEAFF.